This paragraph reports one TCR beta chain. This entry belongs to a study of blood T cell repertoires in COVID-19. On the study more broadly: Collection of acute and convalescent COVID-19 samples took place in the United States, Italy and Spain.

Sequencing was performed with immunoSEQ multiplex PCR; in TCRdb, only in-frame clones are kept and a portion is missing. The data hold about 110,000 clones, with about 86% observed a single time. Trimming took 1 base from V and 6 from J, leaving 13 bases between them. This CDR3 has 16 amino acids. CDR1 is SGHAT and CDR2 is FQNNGV in the germline V gene. This rearrangement joins TRBV11-2 to TRBJ1-6; D may be TRBD1 (5 bases). Sequencing was done on a sample of peripheral blood. The TCR sequence derives from a man aged 80 or over with acute or convalescent COVID-19. CDR3 in amino acids: CASSLVATELNSPLHF. The CDR3 region has the DNA TGTGCCAGCAGCTTAGTTGCGACAGAGCTTAATTCACCCCTCCACTTT.